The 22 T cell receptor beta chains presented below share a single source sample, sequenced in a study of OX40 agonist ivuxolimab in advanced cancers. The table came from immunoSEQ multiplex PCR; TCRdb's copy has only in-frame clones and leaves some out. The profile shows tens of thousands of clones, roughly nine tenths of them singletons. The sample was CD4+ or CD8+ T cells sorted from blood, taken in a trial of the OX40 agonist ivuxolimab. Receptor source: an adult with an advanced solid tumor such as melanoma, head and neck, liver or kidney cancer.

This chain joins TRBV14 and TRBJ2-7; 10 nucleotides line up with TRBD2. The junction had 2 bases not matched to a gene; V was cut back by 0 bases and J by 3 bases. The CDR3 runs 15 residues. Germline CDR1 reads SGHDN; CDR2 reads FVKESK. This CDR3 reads CASSQEVAGGYEQYF. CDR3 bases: TGTGCCAGCAGCCAAGAAGTAGCGGGAGGCTACGAGCAGTACTTC.

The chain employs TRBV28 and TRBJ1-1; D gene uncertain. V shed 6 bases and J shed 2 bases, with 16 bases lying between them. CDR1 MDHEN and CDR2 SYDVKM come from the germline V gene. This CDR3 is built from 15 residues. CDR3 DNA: TGTGCCAGCAGCCGCCGCGGAGGAGACAACACTGAAGCTTTCTTT. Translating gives CASSRRGGDNTEAFF.

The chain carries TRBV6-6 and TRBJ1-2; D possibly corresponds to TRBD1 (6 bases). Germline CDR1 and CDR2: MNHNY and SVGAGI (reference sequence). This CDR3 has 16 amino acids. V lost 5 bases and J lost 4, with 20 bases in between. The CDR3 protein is CASSTPEQGLIYGYTF. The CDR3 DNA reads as TGTGCCAGCAGTACACCGGAACAGGGACTAATCTATGGCTACACCTTC.

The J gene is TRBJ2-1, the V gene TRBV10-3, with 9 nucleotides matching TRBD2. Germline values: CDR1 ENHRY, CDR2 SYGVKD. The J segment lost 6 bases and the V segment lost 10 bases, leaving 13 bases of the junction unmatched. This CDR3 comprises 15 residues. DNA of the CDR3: TGTGCCACCAATCTCGGGCTAGCGGGGACCAATGAGCAGTTCTTC. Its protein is CATNLGLAGTNEQFF.

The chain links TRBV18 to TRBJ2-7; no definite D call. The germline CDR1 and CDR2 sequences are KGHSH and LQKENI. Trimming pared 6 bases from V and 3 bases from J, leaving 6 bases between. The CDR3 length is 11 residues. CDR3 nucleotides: TGTGCCAGCTCGCCCAACTACGAGCAGTACTTC. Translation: CASSPNYEQYF.

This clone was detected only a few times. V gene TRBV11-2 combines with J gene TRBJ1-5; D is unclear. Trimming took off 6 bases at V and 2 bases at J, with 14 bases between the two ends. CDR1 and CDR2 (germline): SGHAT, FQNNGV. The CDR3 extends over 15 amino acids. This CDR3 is CASSATPFGNQPQHF. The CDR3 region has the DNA TGTGCCAGCAGTGCGACCCCGTTTGGCAATCAGCCCCAGCATTTT.

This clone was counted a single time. The CDR3 reads CASSITGTGETPLHF. In nucleotides, the CDR3 is TGTGCCAGCAGTATAACCGGGACAGGGGAGACACCCCTCCACTTT. V usage is TRBV6-5 and J usage is TRBJ1-6; 10 nucleotides line up with TRBD1. The CDR3 runs 15 residues. Per the germline V gene, CDR1 is MNHEY and CDR2 is SVGAGI. Trimming at V came to 5 bases and at J to 11 bases, leaving 9 bases not matched to a gene.

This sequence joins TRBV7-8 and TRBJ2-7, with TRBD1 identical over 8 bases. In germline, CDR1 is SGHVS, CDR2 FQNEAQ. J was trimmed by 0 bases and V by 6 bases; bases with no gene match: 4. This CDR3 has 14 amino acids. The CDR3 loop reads CASRRTGGSYEQYF. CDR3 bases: TGTGCCAGCAGACGAACAGGGGGCTCCTACGAGCAGTACTTC.

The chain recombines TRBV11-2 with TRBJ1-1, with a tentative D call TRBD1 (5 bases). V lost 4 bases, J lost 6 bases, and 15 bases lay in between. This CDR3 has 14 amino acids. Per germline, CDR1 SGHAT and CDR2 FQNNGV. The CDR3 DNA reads TGTGCCAGCAGCTCGCGATCCCAGGGTCCTGAAGCTTTCTTT. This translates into CASSSRSQGPEAFF.

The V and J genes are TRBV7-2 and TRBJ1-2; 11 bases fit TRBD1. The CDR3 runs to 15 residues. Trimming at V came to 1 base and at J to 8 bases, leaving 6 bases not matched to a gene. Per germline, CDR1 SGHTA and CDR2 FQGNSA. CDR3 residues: CASSLVGTGGGGYTF. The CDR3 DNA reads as TGTGCCAGCAGCTTAGTTGGGACAGGGGGTGGCGGCTACACCTTC.

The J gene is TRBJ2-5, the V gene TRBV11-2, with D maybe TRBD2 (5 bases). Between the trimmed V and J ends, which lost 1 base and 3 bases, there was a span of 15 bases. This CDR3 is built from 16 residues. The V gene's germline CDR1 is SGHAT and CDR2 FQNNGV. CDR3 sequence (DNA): TGTGCCAGCAGCTTAGTCGGGGAGTCAATCAAAGAGACCCAGTACTTC. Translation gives CASSLVGESIKETQYF.

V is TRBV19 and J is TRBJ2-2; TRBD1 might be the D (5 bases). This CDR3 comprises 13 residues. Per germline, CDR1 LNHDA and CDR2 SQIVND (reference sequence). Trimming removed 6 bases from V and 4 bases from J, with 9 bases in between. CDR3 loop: CASRTTVTGELFF. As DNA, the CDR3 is TGTGCCAGTAGGACGACAGTCACCGGGGAGCTGTTTTTT. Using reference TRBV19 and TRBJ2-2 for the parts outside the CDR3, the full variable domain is DGGITQSPKYLFRKEGQNVTLSCEQNLNHDAMYWYRQDPGQGLRLIYYSQIVNDFQKGDIAEGYSVSREKKESFPLTVTSAQKNPTAFYLCASRTTVTGELFFGEGSRLTVL.

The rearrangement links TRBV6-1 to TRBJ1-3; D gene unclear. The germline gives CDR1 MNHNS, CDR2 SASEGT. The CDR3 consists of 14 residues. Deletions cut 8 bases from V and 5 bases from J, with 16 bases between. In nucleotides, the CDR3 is TGTGCCAGCTATGACCATCGGTGGCGAAACACCATATATTTT. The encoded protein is CASYDHRWRNTIYF.

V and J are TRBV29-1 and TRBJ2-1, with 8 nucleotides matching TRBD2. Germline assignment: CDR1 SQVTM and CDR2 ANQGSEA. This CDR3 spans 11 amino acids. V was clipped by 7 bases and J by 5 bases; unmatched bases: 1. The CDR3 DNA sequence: TGCAGCGCCGGGGGGGACAATGAGCAGTTCTTC. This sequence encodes CSAGGDNEQFF.

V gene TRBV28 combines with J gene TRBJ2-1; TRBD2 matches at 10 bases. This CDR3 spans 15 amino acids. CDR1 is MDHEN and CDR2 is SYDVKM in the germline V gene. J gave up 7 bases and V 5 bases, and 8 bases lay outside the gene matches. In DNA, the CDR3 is TGTGCCAGCAGTCCCCCTAGCGGGAGTAGTAATGAGCAGTTCTTC. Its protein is CASSPPSGSSNEQFF.

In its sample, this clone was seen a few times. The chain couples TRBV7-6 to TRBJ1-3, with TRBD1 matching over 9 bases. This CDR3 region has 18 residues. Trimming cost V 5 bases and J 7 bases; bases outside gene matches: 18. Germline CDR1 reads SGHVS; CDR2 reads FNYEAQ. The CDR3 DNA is TGTGCCAGCAGCGCACGTCCCGGGACAGGGACAGGTGGGAACACCATATATTTT. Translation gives CASSARPGTGTGGNTIYF.

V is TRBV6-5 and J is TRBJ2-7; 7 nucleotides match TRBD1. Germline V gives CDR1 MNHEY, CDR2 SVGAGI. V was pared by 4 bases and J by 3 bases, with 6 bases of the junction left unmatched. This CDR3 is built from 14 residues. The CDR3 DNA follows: TGTGCCAGCAGTTTCAACCGGGACAGCTACGAGCAGTACTTC. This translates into CASSFNRDSYEQYF.

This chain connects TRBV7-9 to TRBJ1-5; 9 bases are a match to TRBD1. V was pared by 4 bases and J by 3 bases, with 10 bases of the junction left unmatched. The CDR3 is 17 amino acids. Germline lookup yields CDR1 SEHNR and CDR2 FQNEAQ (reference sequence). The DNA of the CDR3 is TGTGCCAGCAGCTCCCCGGGACAGGGTTTTACCAATCAGCCCCAGCATTTT. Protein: CASSSPGQGFTNQPQHF.

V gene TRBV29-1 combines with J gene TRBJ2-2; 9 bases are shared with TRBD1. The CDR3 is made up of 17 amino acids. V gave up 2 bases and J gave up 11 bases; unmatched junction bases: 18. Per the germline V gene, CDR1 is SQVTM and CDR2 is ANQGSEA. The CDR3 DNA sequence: TGCAGCGTTGAAAGAGAAAAATCCGGGACAGGGAAGCTCGAGCTGTTTTTT. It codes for CSVEREKSGTGKLELFF.

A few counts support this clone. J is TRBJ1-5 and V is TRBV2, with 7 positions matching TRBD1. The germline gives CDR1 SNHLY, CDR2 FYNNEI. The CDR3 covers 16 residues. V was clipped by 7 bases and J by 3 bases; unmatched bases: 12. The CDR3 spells CASTLNPTGSNQPQHF. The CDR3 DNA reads TGTGCCAGCACCCTAAACCCGACAGGGTCCAATCAGCCCCAGCATTTT.

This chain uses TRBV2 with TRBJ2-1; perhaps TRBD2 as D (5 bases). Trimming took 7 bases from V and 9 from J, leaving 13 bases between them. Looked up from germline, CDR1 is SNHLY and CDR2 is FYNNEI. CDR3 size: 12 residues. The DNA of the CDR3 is TGTGCCAGCACGGGCGGACGGGGTGAGCAGTTCTTC. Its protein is CASTGGRGEQFF. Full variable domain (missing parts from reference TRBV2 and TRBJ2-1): EPEVTQTPSHQVTQMGQEVILRCVPISNHLYFYWYRQILGQKVEFLVSFYNNEISEKSEIFDDQFSVERPDGSNFTLKIRSTKLEDSAMYFCASTGGRGEQFFGPGTRLTVL.

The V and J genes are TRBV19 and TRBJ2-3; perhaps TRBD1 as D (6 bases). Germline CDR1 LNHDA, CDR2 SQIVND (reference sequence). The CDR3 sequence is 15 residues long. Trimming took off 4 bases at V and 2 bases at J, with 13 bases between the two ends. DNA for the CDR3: TGTGCCAGTAGTACATCGGGACACGACACAGATACGCAGTATTTT. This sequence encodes CASSTSGHDTDTQYF.